The T cell receptor (beta chain) under discussion was sequenced for a study of blood T cell repertoires in COVID-19. Assay used: immunoSEQ multiplex PCR; TCRdb lists only in-frame clones, some missing. The sample holds 200,000 to 250,000 clones, 80% to 95% seen once. Sequenced input: peripheral blood. The TCR comes from a man younger than 45 with COVID-19, enrolled during active disease.

CDR3 sequence reads: CASSPAGQRNTEAFF. DNA for the CDR3: TGCGCCAGCAGCCCTGCGGGACAGAGGAACACTGAAGCTTTCTTT. This chain joins TRBV5-1 and TRBJ1-1, with 7 bases fitting TRBD1. Germline values: CDR1 SGHRS, CDR2 YFSETQ. The CDR3 runs to 15 residues. The V segment lost 4 bases and the J segment 1 base; nucleotides outside the gene matches: 7.